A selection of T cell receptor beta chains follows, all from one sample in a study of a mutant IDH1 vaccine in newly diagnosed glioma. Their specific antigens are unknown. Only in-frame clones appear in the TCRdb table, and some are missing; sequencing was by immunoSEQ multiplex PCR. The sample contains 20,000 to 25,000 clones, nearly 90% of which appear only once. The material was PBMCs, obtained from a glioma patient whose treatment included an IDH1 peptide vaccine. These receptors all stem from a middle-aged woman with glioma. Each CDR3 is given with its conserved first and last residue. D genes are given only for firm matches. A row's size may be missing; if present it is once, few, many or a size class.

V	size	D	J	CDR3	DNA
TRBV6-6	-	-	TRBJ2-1	CASSYVEYNEQFF	TGTGCCAGCAGTTACGTTGAATACAATGAGCAGTTCTTC
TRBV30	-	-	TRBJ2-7	CAWSVTGITYEQYF	TGTGCCTGGAGTGTAACGGGGATAACCTACGAGCAGTACTTC
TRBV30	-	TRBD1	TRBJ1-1	CAWSAPGGHRRNTEAFF	TGTGCCTGGAGTGCGCCAGGGGGACACCGGCGGAACACTGAAGCTTTCTTT
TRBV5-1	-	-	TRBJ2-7	CASSSRSYEQYF	TGCGCCAGCAGCTCACGCTCCTACGAGCAGTACTTC
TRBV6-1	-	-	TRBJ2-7	CASSERSPYEQYF	TGTGCCAGCAGTGAAAGGTCACCTTACGAGCAGTACTTC
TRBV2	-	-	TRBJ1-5	CASSRFLGGLQPQHF	TGTGCCAGCAGTCGATTTTTGGGGGGATTGCAGCCCCAGCATTTT
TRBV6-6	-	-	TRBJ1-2	CASSDLGGGNYGYTF	TGTGCCAGCAGTGATTTGGGAGGAGGTAACTATGGCTACACCTTC
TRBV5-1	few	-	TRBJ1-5	CASSLAGNQPQHF	TGCGCCAGCAGCTTGGCGGGTAATCAGCCCCAGCATTTT
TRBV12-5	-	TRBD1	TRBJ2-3	CASGGTGERDTQYF	TGTGCTAGTGGGGGGACAGGGGAAAGGGATACGCAGTATTTT
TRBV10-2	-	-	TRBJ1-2	CASSENSGGYGYTF	TGCGCCAGCAGTGAAAACAGTGGGGGCTATGGCTACACCTTC
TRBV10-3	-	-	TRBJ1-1	CAIRATGRTEAFF	TGTGCCATCAGAGCCACAGGGAGGACTGAAGCTTTCTTT
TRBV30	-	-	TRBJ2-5	CAWRMRQGWYQETQYF	TGTGCCTGGAGGATGAGGCAGGGATGGTACCAAGAGACCCAGTACTTC
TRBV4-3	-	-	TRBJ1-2	CASSQDGTDGGYTF	TGCGCCAGCAGCCAAGATGGAACAGACGGGGGCTACACCTTC
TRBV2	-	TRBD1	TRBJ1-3	CASTLIRGPGNTIYF	TGTGCCAGCACCCTAATCAGGGGGCCTGGAAACACCATATATTTT
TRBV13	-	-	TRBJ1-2	CASSSPRGTRRGYTF	TGTGCCAGCAGCTCCCCTCGAGGGACAAGGAGGGGCTACACCTTC
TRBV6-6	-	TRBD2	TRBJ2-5	CASSYRRGGQETQYF	TGTGCCAGCAGTTACCGGCGGGGGGGCCAAGAGACCCAGTACTTC
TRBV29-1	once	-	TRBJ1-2	CSVVSTEGRSGGYTF	TGCAGCGTTGTCTCAACGGAGGGCAGGTCCGGGGGCTACACCTTC
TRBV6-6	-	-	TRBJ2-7	CASSPGFYEQYF	TGTGCCAGCAGTCCCGGTTTCTACGAGCAGTACTTC
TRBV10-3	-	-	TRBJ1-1	CAISGGALMNTEAFF	TGTGCCATCAGTGGGGGGGCCCTCATGAACACTGAAGCTTTCTTT
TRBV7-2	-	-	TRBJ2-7	CASSPHRLYEQYF	TGTGCCAGCAGCCCCCACCGTCTCTACGAGCAGTACTTC
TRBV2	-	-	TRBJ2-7	CASSVPGSYEQYF	TGTGCCAGCAGTGTACCCGGATCCTACGAGCAGTACTTC
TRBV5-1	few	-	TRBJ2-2	CASSLEGERELFF	TGCGCCAGCAGCTTGGAGGGGGAGAGGGAGCTGTTTTTT
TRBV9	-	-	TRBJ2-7	CASSVELGSYEQYF	TGTGCCAGCAGCGTTGAGCTGGGTTCCTACGAGCAGTACTTC
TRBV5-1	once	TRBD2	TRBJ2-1	CASSLPSGATYNEQFF	TGCGCCAGCAGCTTACCTAGCGGGGCCACTTACAATGAGCAGTTCTTC
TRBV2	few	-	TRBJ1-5	CASGPFTYSNQPQHF	TGTGCCAGCGGACCGTTCACCTACAGCAATCAGCCCCAGCATTTT
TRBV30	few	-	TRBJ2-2	CAWTPDSYTGELFF	TGTGCCTGGACACCGGACAGCTACACCGGGGAGCTGTTTTTT
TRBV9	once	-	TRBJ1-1	CASSVDSRNTEAFF	TGTGCCAGCAGCGTAGACTCAAGGAACACTGAAGCTTTCTTT
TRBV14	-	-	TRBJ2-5	CASSQDHNLSKQYF	TGTGCCAGCAGCCAAGATCACAATCTGAGTAAACAGTACTTC
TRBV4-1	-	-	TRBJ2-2	CASSPPRASRNTGELFF	TGCGCCAGCAGCCCCCCCCGGGCTAGCAGGAACACCGGGGAGCTGTTTTTT
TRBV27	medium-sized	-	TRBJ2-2	CASTGQGGTGELFF	TGTGCCAGCACGGGGCAGGGGGGCACCGGGGAGCTGTTTTTT
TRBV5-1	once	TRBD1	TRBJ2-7	CASNRTGISYEQYF	TGCGCCAGCAACCGGACAGGCATCTCCTACGAGCAGTACTTC
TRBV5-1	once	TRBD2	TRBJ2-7	CASSLSLAAAYEQYF	TGCGCCAGCAGCTTGTCTCTAGCGGCTGCCTACGAGCAGTACTTC
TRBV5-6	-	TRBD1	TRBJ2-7	CASSLAFDRDRDEQYF	TGTGCCAGCAGCTTGGCCTTCGACAGGGATCGTGACGAGCAGTACTTC
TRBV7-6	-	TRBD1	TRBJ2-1	CASSYRDRVEHEQFF	TGTGCCAGCAGCTACCGGGACAGGGTTGAACATGAGCAGTTCTTC
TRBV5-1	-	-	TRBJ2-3	CASSLKSDRLTDTQYF	TGCGCCAGCAGCTTAAAAAGCGACCGACTCACAGATACGCAGTATTTT
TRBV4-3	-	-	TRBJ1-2	CASSQDLSYGYTF	TGCGCCAGCAGCCAAGATTTATCCTATGGCTACACCTTC
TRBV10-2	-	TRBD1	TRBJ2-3	CASSWGTGTSTDTQYF	TGCGCCAGCAGTTGGGGGACAGGGACTAGCACAGATACGCAGTATTTT
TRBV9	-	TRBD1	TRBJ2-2	CASSEVQGVGELFF	TGTGCCAGCAGCGAAGTACAGGGGGTCGGGGAGCTGTTTTTT
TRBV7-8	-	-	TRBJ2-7	CASSFTRGSYEQYF	TGTGCCAGCAGCTTCACGAGGGGGTCCTACGAGCAGTACTTC
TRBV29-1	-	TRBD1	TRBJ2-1	CSAGTGGYNEQFF	TGCAGCGCCGGGACAGGGGGCTACAATGAGCAGTTCTTC
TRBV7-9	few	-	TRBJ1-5	CASSQGPAQPQHF	TGTGCCAGCAGCCAAGGTCCGGCTCAGCCCCAGCATTTT
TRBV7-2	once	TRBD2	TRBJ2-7	CASSYGTSGNEQYF	TGTGCCAGCAGCTACGGGACTAGCGGGAACGAGCAGTACTTC
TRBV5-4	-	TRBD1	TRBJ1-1	CASSLVDRVTEAFF	TGTGCCAGCAGCTTGGTCGACAGGGTGACTGAAGCTTTCTTT
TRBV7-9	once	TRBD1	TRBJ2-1	CASSLGTGNNEQFF	TGTGCCAGCAGCTTAGGGACAGGGAACAATGAGCAGTTCTTC
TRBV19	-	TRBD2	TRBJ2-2	CASSAGLASTGELFF	TGTGCCAGTAGTGCGGGACTAGCTTCGACCGGGGAGCTGTTTTTT
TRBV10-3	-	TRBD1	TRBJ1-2	CAISIGTDQTNYGYTF	TGTGCCATCAGTATCGGGACAGATCAGACCAACTATGGCTACACCTTC
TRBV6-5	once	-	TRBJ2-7	CASSYGQGNYYEQYF	TGTGCCAGCAGTTACGGTCAGGGGAATTACTACGAGCAGTACTTC
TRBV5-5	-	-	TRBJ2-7	CASSLIGVGEQYF	TGTGCCAGCAGTCTAATCGGGGTGGGCGAGCAGTACTTC
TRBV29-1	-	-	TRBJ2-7	CSVANSYEQYF	TGCAGCGTTGCGAATTCCTACGAGCAGTACTTC
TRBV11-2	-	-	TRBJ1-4	CASSFGTIPSLPEEKLFF	TGTGCCAGCAGCTTTGGGACAATCCCAAGTCTTCCCGAGGAAAAACTGTTTTTT